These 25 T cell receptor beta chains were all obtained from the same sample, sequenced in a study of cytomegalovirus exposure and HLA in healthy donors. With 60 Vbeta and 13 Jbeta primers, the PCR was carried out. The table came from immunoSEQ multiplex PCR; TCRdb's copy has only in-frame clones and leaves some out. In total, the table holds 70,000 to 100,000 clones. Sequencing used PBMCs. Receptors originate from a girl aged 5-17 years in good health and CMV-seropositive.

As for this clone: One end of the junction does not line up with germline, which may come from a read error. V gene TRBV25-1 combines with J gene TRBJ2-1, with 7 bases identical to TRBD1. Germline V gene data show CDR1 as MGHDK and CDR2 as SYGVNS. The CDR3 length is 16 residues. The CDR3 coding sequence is TGTGCCAGCAGTGGGCCCGGGACAGACTCCGACAATGAGCAGTTCTTC. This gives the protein CASSGPGTDSDNEQFF.

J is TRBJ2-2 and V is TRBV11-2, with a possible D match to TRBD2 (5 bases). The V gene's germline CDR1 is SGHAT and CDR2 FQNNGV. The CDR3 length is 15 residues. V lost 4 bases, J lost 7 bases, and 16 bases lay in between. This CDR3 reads CASSSEGLYGGELFF. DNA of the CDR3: TGTGCCAGCAGCTCAGAGGGCCTTTACGGCGGGGAGCTGTTTTTT.

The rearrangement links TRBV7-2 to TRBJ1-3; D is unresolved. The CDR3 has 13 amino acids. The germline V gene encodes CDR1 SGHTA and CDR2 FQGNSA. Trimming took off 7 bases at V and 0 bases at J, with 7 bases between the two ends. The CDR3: CASTGRSGNTIYF. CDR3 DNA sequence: TGTGCCAGCACTGGGCGCTCTGGAAACACCATATATTTT.

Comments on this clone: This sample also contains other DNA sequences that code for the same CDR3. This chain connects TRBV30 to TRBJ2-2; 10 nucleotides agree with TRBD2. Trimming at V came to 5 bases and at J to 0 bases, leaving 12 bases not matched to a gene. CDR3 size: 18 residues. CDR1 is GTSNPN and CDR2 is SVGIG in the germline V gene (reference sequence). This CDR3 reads CAWRSGLAVIANTGELFF. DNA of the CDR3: TGTGCCTGGCGTTCCGGACTAGCGGTTATCGCGAACACCGGGGAGCTGTTTTTT.

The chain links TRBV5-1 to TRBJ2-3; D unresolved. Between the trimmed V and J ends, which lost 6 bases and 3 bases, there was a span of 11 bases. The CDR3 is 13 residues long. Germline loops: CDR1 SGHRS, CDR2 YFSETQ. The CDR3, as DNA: TGCGCCAGCACCGCTGAGTGGACAGATACGCAGTATTTT. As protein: CASTAEWTDTQYF.

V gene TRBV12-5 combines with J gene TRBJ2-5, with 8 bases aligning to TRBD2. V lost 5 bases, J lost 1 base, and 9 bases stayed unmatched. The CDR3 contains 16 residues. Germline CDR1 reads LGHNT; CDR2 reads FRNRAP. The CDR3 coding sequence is TGTGCTAGTGGTCCCAATGAGCGGGGGCTCCAAGAGACCCAGTACTTC. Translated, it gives CASGPNERGLQETQYF. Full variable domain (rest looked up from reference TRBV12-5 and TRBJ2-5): DARVTQTPRHKVTEMGQEVTMRCQPILGHNTVFWYRQTMMQGLELLAYFRNRAPLDDSGMPKDRFSAEMPDATLATLKIQPSEPRDSAVYFCASGPNERGLQETQYFGPGTRLLVL.

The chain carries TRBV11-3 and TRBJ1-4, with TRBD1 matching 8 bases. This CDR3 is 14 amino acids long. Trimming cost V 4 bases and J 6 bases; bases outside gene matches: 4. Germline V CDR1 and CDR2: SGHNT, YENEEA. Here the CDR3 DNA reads TGTGCCAGCAGCTCGACAGGGGATGATGAAAAACTGTTTTTT. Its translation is CASSSTGDDEKLFF. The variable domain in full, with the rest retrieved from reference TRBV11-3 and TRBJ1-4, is EAGVVQSPRYKIIEKKQPVAFWCNPISGHNTLYWYLQNLGQGPELLIRYENEEAVDDSQLPKDRFSAERLKGVDSTLKIQPAELGDSAVYLCASSSTGDDEKLFFGSGTQLSVL.

DNA for the CDR3: TGTGCCAGCAGGGGCCGGGACGGGGGGTTCTACGAGCAGTACTTC. Protein product: CASRGRDGGFYEQYF. The chain joins TRBV6-1 to TRBJ2-7; 7 bases match TRBD2. V was pared by 6 bases and J by 3 bases, with 11 bases of the junction left unmatched. CDR1 MNHNS and CDR2 SASEGT come from the germline V gene. This CDR3 comprises 15 residues.

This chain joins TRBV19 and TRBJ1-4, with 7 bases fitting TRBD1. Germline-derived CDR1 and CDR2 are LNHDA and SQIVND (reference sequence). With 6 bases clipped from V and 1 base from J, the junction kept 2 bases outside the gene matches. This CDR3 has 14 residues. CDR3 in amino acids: CASSGQETNEKLFF. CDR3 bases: TGTGCCAGTAGCGGACAGGAAACTAATGAAAAACTGTTTTTT.

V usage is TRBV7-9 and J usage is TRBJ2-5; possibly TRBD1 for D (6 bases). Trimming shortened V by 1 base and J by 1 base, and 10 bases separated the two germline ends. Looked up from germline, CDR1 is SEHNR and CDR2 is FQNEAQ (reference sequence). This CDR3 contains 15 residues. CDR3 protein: CASSLGDRSQETQYF. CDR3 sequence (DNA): TGTGCCAGCAGCTTAGGAGACAGGTCCCAAGAGACCCAGTACTTC.

Written as DNA, the CDR3 is TGTGCCAGCAGGCAAAAAGGGGTCACCTCCTACGAGCAGTACTTC. This encodes CASRQKGVTSYEQYF. The rearrangement uses TRBV7-2 and TRBJ2-7; D is possibly TRBD1 (5 bases). CDR1 is SGHTA, CDR2 FQGNSA, per germline. The CDR3 consists of 15 residues. V shed 6 bases and J shed 0 bases, with 15 bases lying between them.

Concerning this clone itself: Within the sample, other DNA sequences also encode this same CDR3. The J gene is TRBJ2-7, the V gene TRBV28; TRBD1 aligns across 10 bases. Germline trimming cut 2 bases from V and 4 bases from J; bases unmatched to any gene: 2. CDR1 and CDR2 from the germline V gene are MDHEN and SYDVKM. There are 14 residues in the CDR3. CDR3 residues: CASSLRQGAYEQYV. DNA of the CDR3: TGTGCCAGCAGTTTACGACAGGGGGCTTACGAGCAGTACGTC.

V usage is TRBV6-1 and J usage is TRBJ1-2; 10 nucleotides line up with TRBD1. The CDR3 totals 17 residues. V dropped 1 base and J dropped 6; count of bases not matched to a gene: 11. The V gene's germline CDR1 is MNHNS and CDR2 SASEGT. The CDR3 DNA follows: TGTGCCAGCAGTGAAGGGGGACAGGGGTATTTCCCCCATGGCTACACCTTC. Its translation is CASSEGGQGYFPHGYTF.

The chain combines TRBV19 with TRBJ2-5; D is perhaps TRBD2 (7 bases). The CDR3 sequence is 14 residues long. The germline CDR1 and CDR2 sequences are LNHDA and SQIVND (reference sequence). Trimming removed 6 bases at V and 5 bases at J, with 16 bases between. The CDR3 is CASSEGGIPETQYF. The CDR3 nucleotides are TGTGCCAGTAGCGAGGGGGGGATTCCCGAGACCCAGTACTTC.

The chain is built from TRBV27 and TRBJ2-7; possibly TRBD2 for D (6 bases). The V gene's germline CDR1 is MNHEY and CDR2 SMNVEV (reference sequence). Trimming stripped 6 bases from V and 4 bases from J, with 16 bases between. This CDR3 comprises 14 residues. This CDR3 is CASSPGDTLYEQYV. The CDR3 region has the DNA TGTGCCAGCAGCCCGGGAGATACCTTATACGAGCAGTACGTC.

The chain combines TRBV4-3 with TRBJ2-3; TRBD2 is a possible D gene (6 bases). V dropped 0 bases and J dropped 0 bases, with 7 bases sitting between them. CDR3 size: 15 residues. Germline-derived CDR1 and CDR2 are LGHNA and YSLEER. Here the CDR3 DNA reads TGCGCCAGCAGCCAAGACGCGGGAAGCACAGATACGCAGTATTTT. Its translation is CASSQDAGSTDTQYF.

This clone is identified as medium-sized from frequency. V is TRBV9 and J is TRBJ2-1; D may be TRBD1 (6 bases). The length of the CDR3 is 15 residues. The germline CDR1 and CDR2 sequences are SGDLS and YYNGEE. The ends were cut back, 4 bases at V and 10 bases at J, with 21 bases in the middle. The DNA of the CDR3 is TGTGCCAGCAGCCCTACCCCGGGACACCTGTTAGAGCAGTTCTTC. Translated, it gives CASSPTPGHLLEQFF. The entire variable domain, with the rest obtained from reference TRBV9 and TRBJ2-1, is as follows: DSGVTQTPKHLITATGQRVTLRCSPRSGDLSVYWYQQSLDQGLQFLIQYYNGEERAKGNILERFSAQQFPDLHSELNLSSLELGDSALYFCASSPTPGHLLEQFFGPGTRLTVL.

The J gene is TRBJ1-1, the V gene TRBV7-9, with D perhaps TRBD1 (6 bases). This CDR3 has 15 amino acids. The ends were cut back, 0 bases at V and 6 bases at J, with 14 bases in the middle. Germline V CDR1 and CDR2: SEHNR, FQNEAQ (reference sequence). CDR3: CASSLAREGDPEAFF. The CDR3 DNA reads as TGTGCCAGCAGCTTAGCGCGGGAGGGGGACCCTGAAGCTTTCTTT. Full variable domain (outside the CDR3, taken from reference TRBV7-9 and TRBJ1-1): DTGVSQNPRHKITKRGQNVTFRCDPISEHNRLYWYRQTLGQGPEFLTYFQNEAQLEKSRLLSDRFSAERPKGSFSTLEIQRTEQGDSAMYLCASSLAREGDPEAFFGQGTRLTVV.

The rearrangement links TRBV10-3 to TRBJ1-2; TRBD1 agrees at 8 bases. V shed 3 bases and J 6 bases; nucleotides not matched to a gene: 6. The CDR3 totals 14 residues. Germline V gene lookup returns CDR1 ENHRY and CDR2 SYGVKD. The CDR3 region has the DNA TGTGCCATCAGTGACCTGACAGGGGCGCATGGCTACACCTTC. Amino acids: CAISDLTGAHGYTF.

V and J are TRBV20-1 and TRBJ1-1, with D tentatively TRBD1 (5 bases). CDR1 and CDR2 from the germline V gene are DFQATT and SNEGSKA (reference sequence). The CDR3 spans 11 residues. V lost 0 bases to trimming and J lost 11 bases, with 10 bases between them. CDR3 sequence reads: CSAREDSGAFF. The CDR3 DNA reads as TGCAGTGCTAGAGAAGACTCAGGGGCTTTCTTT.

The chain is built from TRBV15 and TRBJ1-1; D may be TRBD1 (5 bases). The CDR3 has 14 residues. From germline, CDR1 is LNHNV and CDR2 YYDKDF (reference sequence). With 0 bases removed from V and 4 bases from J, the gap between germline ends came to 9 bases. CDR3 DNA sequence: TGTGCCACCAGCAGAGATAGAAGGGGCACTGAAGCTTTCTTT. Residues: CATSRDRRGTEAFF.

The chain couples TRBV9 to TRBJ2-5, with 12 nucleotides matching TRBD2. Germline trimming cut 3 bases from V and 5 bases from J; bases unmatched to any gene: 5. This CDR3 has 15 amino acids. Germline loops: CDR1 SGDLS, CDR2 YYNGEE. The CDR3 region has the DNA TGTGCCAGCAGCGCTAGCGGGGGGGCAGGGGAGACCCAGTACTTC. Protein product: CASSASGGAGETQYF.

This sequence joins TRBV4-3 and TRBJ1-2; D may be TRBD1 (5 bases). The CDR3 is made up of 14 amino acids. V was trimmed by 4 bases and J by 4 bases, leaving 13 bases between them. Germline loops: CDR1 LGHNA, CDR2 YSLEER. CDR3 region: CASSLSDSPYGYTF. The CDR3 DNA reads TGCGCCAGCAGCCTGTCCGACAGTCCCTATGGCTACACCTTC.

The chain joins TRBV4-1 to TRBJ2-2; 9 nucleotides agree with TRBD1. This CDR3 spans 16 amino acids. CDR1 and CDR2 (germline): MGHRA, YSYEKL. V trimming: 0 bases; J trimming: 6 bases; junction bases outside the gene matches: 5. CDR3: CASSQDWGTGSGELFF. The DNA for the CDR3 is TGCGCCAGCAGCCAAGATTGGGGGACAGGGTCCGGGGAGCTGTTTTTT.

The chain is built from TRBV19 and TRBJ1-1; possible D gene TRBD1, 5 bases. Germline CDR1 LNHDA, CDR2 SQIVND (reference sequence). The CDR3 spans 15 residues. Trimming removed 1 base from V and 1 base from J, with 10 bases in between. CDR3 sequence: CASSIGQGRNTEAFF. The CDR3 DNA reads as TGTGCCAGTAGTATAGGCCAGGGTAGGAACACTGAAGCTTTCTTT.